A selection of T cell receptor beta chains follows, all from one sample in a study of Tregs in tolerant kidney transplant recipients. Measured with immunoSEQ multiplex PCR; TCRdb has only the in-frame clones, and not every one. The sample contains roughly 250,000 clones, roughly four fifths of which appear only once. Material for sequencing was CD4+ T cells from blood. The receptors stem from a human donor in good health. Both conserved end residues are trimmed from each CDR3. Some rows have no size entry. The others give once, few or many, or a class for an expanded clone.

NA | TRBJ1-1 | TRBV10-3 | ASRTGLNTEAF
NA | TRBJ2-1 | TRBV19 | ASSTQDRGFEF
once | TRBJ2-5 | TRBV18 | ASSPGPSHWAQY
few | TRBJ2-3 | TRBV7-8 | ASSSQRGGTDTQY
NA | TRBJ1-2 | TRBV29-1 | SAGQTFMGYT
NA | TRBJ1-3 | TRBV5-1 | ASSLATGSTSGNTIY
NA | TRBJ2-5 | TRBV11-2 | ASSPGLAGMETQY
NA | TRBJ2-6 | TRBV21-1 | ASSKVRRTTGANVLT
NA | TRBJ2-1 | TRBV4-1 | ASSQDRDKF
few | TRBJ1-5 | TRBV7-2 | ASSLGIQGQPQH
NA | TRBJ2-7 | TRBV5-5 | ASSLGTYEQY
once | TRBJ2-5 | TRBV15 | ATSRAPSGVGETQY
few | TRBJ2-1 | TRBV5-1 | ASSLDTNSYNEQF
NA | TRBJ1-4 | TRBV4-3 | ASSHPGLGEKLF
NA | TRBJ1-4 | TRBV18 | ASSPLAGSNEKLF
NA | TRBJ2-3 | TRBV9 | ASSVGAGEGTDTQY
NA | TRBJ2-7 | TRBV21-1 | ASLGTHTPYEQY
NA | TRBJ2-2 | TRBV5-4 | ASSLAGGNTGELF
NA | TRBJ1-5 | TRBV30 | AWSWAGSGQPQH
NA | TRBJ1-1 | TRBV6-1 | ASSEAFNRETKAF